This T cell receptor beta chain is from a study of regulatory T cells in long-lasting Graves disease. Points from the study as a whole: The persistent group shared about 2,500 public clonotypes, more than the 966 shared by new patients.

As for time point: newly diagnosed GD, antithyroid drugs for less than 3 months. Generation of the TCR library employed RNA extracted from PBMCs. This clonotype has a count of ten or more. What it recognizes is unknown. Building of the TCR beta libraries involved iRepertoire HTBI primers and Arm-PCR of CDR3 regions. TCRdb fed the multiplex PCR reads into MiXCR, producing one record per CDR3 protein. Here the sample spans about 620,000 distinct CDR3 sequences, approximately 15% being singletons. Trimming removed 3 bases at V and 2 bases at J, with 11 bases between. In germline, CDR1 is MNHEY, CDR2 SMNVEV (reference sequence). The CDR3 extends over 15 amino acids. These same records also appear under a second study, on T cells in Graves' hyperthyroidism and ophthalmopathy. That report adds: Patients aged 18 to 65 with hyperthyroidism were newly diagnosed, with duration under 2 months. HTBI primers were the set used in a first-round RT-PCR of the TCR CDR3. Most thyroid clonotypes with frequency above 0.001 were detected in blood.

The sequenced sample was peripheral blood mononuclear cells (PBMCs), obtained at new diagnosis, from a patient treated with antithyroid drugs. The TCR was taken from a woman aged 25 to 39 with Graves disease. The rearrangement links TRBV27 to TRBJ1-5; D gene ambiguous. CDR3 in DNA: TGTGCCAGCAGTTTGAGGCAGGACGGCAATCAGCCCCAGCATTTT. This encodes CASSLRQDGNQPQHF.